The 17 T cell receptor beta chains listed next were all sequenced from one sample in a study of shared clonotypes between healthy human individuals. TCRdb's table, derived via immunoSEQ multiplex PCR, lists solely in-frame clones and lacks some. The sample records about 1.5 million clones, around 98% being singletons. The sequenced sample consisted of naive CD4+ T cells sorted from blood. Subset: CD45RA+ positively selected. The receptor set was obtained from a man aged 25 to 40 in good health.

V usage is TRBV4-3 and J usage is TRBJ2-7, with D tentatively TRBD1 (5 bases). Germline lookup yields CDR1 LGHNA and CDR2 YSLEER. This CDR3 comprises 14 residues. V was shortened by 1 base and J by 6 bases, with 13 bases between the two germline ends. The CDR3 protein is CASSQGRVFGEQYF. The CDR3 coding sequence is TGCGCCAGCAGCCAAGGCAGGGTTTTCGGCGAGCAGTACTTC.

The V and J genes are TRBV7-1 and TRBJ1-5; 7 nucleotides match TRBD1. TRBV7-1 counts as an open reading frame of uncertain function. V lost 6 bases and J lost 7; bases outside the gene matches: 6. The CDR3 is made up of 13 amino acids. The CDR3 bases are TGTGCCAGCAGAGCGGCAGGGGGACAGCCCCAGCATTTT. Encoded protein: CASRAAGGQPQHF.

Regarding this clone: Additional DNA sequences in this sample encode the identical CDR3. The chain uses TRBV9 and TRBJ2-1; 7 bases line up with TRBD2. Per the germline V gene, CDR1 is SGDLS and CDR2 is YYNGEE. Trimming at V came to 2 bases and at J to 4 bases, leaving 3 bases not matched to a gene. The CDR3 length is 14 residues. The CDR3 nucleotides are TGTGCCAGCAGCGTGGCTAGCGGATACAATGAGCAGTTCTTC. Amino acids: CASSVASGYNEQFF.

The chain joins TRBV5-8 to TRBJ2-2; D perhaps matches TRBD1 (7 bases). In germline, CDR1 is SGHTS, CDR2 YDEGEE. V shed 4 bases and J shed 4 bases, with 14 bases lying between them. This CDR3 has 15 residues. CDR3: CASSPRGQITGELFF. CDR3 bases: TGTGCCAGCAGCCCGCGGGGACAGATCACCGGGGAGCTGTTTTTT.

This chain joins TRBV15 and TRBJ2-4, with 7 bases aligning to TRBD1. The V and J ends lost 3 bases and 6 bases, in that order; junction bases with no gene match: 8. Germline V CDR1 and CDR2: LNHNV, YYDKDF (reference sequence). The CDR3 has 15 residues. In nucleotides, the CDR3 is TGTGCCACCAGCAGCCTCGACAGGGTTGCAAACATTCAGTACTTC. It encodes CATSSLDRVANIQYF.

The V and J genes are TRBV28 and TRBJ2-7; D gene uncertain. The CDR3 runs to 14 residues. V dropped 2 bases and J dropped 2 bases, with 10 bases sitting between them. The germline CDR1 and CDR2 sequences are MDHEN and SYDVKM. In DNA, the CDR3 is TGTGCCAGCAGTTTAAACCTAGGTACCTACGAGCAGTACTTC. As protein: CASSLNLGTYEQYF.

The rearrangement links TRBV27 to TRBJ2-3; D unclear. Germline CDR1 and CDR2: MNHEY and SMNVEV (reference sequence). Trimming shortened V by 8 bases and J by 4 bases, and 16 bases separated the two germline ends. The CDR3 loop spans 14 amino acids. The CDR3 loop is CASSWVRAPDTQYF. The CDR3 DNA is TGTGCCAGCTCGTGGGTCCGGGCTCCAGATACGCAGTATTTT.

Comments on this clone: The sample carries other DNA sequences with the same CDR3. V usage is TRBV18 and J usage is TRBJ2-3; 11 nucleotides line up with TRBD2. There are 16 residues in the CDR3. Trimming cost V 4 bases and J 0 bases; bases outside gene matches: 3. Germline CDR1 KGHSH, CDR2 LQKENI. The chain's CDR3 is CASSRLAGGSTDTQYF. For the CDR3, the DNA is TGTGCCAGCTCACGCCTAGCGGGAGGCAGCACAGATACGCAGTATTTT. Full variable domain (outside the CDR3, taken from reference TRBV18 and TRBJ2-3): NAGVMQNPRHLVRRRGQEARLRCSPMKGHSHVYWYRQLPEEGLKFMVYLQKENIIDESGMPKERFSAEFPKEGPSILRIQQVVRGDSAAYFCASSRLAGGSTDTQYFGPGTRLTVL.

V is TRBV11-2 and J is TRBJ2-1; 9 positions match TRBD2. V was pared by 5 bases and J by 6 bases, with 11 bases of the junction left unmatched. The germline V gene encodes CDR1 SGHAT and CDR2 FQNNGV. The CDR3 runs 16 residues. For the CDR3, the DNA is TGTGCCAGCAGCCCCTTCCGGACTAGCGCAGCCAATGAGCAGTTCTTC. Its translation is CASSPFRTSAANEQFF. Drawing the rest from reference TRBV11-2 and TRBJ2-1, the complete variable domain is EAGVAQSPRYKIIEKRQSVAFWCNPISGHATLYWYQQILGQGPKLLIQFQNNGVVDDSQLPKDRFSAERLKGVDSTLKIQPAKLEDSAVYLCASSPFRTSAANEQFFGPGTRLTVL.

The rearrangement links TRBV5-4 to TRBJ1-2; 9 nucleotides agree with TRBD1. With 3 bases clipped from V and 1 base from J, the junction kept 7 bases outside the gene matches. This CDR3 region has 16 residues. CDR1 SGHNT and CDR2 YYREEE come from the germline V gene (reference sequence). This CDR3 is CASSSPGTGLNYGYTF. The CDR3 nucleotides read TGTGCCAGCAGCTCGCCGGGGACAGGGCTTAACTATGGCTACACCTTC. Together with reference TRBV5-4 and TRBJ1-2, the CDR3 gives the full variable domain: ETGVTQSPTHLIKTRGQQVTLRCSSQSGHNTVSWYQQALGQGPQFIFQYYREEENGRGNFPPRFSGLQFPNYSSELNVNALELDDSALYLCASSSPGTGLNYGYTFGSGTRLTVV.

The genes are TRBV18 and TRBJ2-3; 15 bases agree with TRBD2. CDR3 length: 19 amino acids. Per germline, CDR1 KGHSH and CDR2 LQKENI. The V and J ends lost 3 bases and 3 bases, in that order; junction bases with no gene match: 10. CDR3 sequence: CASSPLPGLAGGVTDTQYF. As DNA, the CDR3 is TGTGCCAGCTCACCCCTTCCGGGACTAGCGGGAGGCGTAACAGATACGCAGTATTTT.

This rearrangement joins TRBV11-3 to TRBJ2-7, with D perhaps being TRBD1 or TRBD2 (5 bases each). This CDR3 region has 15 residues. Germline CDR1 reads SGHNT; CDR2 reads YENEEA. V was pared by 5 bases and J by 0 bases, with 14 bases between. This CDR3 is CASSLGPPSSYEQYF. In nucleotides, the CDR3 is TGTGCCAGCAGCCTGGGACCGCCGAGCTCCTACGAGCAGTACTTC. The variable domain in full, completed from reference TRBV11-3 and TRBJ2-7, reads EAGVVQSPRYKIIEKKQPVAFWCNPISGHNTLYWYLQNLGQGPELLIRYENEEAVDDSQLPKDRFSAERLKGVDSTLKIQPAELGDSAVYLCASSLGPPSSYEQYFGPGTRLTVT.

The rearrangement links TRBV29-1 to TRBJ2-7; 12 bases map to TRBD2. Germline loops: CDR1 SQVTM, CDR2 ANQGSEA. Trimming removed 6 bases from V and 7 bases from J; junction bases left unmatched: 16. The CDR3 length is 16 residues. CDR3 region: CSVDLGTSGLAREQYF. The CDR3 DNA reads TGCAGCGTGGATCTAGGGACTAGCGGGCTGGCTCGGGAGCAGTACTTC.

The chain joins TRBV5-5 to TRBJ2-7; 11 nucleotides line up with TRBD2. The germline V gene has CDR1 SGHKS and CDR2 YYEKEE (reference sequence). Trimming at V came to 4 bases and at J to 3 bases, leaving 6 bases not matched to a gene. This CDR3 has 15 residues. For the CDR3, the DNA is TGTGCCAGCAGCCCGCAACTAGCGGGAGTCTACGAGCAGTACTTC. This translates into CASSPQLAGVYEQYF.

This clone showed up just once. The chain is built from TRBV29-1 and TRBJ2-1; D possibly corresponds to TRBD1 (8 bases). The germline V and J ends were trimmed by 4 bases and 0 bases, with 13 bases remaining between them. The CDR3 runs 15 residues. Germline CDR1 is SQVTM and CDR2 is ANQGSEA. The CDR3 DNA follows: TGCAGCGTTGCCGGGGGGACAGGCTCCTACAATGAGCAGTTCTTC. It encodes CSVAGGTGSYNEQFF.

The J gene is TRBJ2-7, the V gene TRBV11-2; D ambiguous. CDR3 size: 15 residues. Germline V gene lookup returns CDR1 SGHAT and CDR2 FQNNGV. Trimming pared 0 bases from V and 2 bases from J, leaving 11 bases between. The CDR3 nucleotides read TGTGCCAGCAGCTTAGATTTAGGTCAGACCTACGAGCAGTACTTC. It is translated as CASSLDLGQTYEQYF.

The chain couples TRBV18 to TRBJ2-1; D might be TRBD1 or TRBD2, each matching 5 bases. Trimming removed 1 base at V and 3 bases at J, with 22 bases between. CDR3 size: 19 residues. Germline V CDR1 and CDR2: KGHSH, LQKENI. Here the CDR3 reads CASSPLPRNWDADYNEQFF. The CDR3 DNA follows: TGTGCCAGCTCACCACTTCCCCGCAATTGGGACGCAGACTACAATGAGCAGTTCTTC.